Here is one TCR beta chain with its context. Its target is not known. Before any sequencing was done, the ViraFEST assay used viral peptide pools to expand antigen-specific CD4+ T cells. Subsequent to a culture period of around 10 days, CD4+ T cells were isolated. Each person got two doses of an mRNA SARS-CoV-2 vaccine, BNT162b2 or mRNA-1273. Each vaccine recipient was nucleocapsid antibody negative and had no prior SARS-CoV-2 infection. The data derive from a study of vaccination effects on CD4 cells after COVID-19. The CDR3 length is 14 residues. Germline V gene data show CDR1 as MNHEY and CDR2 as SVGAGI. V gave up 4 bases and J gave up 9 bases, with 19 bases separating them. Profiled with immunoSEQ multiplex PCR; TCRdb holds only in-frame clones, not every one. The sample contains about 32,000 clones, 72% of which appear only once. General study points: Late post-vaccination, clones induced by infection and those induced by vaccine underwent marked clonal contraction.

The chain recombines TRBV6-5 with TRBJ2-7, with D possibly TRBD1 on 6 matching bases. Sample: CD4+ T cells from PBMCs cultured with HCoV-229E spike peptides, taken after COVID-19 vaccination. The clonotype was recovered from a human donor who received a COVID-19 vaccine. Written as DNA, the CDR3 is TGTGCCAGCAGTTCGGGACACACCGTCCGCGGGCAGTACTTC. This codes for CASSSGHTVRGQYF.